These T cell receptor beta chains were read from a single sample in a study of blood T cells in healthy people across ages. One entry per CDR3 protein, called by TCRdb with MiXCR from the 5' RACE reads. The data hold approximately 900,000 distinct CDR3 sequences, with 25% to 30% observed a single time. The same sample was also studied in work on T cells of mothers and their children.

Sequencing was carried out using blood. These receptors were taken from a woman aged 40 to 50 in good health. Both conserved end residues are part of each CDR3. The D gene is left open where the match is weak. Clone size, where shown, is once, few, many, or a class for clones that have expanded.

D: -
size: few
V: TRBV9
J: TRBJ1-2
CDR3: CASSVGHYGYTF
DNA: TGTGCCAGCAGCGTAGGGCACTATGGCTACACCTTC

D: -
size: many
V: TRBV27
J: TRBJ2-1
CDR3: CASSSLGGSYNEQFF
DNA: TGTGCCAGCAGTTCGCTGGGGGGTTCCTACAATGAGCAGTTCTTC

D: -
size: -
V: TRBV3-1
J: TRBJ1-1
CDR3: CASSQGTDRAFF
DNA: TGTGCCAGCAGCCAAGGGACGGATCGAGCTTTCTTT

D: TRBD2
size: -
V: TRBV24-1
J: TRBJ2-5
CDR3: CVTGIGAGVGETQYF
DNA: TGTGTCACCGGGATAGGGGCGGGAGTTGGAGAGACCCAGTACTTC

D: -
size: many
V: TRBV5-1
J: TRBJ2-7
CDR3: CASSPREDAYEQYF
DNA: TGCGCCAGCAGCCCCAGGGAAGACGCCTACGAGCAGTACTTC

D: -
size: once
V: TRBV20-1
J: TRBJ1-2
CDR3: CSARDLAGVANYGYTF
DNA: TGCAGTGCTAGAGATCTGGCAGGGGTTGCTAACTATGGCTACACCTTC

D: TRBD1
size: -
V: TRBV29-1
J: TRBJ1-4
CDR3: CSVAGTGTGVDEKLFF
DNA: TGCAGCGTTGCGGGAACCGGGACAGGGGTAGATGAAAAACTGTTTTTT

D: -
size: few
V: TRBV20-1
J: TRBJ2-1
CDR3: CSAPASTVSSYNEQFF
DNA: TGCAGTGCCCCGGCTTCCACAGTGAGCTCCTACAATGAGCAGTTCTTC

D: -
size: few
V: TRBV9
J: TRBJ1-2
CDR3: CASSVVRDYGYTF
DNA: TGTGCCAGCAGCGTAGTTAGGGACTATGGCTACACCTTC

D: -
size: -
V: TRBV2
J: TRBJ2-7
CDR3: CASSIKVRSQQYF
DNA: TGTGCCAGCAGCATCAAGGTCCGGAGCCAGCAGTACTTC

D: TRBD1
size: few
V: TRBV4-1
J: TRBJ1-5
CDR3: CASSQEGGTGVQPQHF
DNA: TGCGCCAGCAGCCAAGAAGGGGGGACAGGGGTCCAGCCCCAGCATTTT

D: TRBD1
size: -
V: TRBV19
J: TRBJ2-5
CDR3: CASCPGQVQETQYF
DNA: TGTGCCAGTTGCCCGGGACAGGTACAAGAGACCCAGTACTTC

D: -
size: -
V: TRBV3-1
J: TRBJ1-2
CDR3: CASSQEVQSLQGYTF
DNA: TGTGCCAGCAGCCAAGAGGTTCAGAGTCTCCAAGGCTACACCTTC

D: TRBD1
size: -
V: TRBV28
J: TRBJ2-7
CDR3: CASSSGGQGSLCEQYF
DNA: TGTGCCAGCAGTTCCGGGGGACAGGGGAGTCTGTGCGAGCAGTACTTC

D: -
size: few
V: TRBV7-2
J: TRBJ1-6
CDR3: CASSLTSPLHF
DNA: TGTGCCAGCAGCTTAACATCACCCCTCCACTTT

D: -
size: -
V: TRBV7-8
J: TRBJ2-5
CDR3: CASNARGGGETQYF
DNA: TGTGCCAGCAACGCCAGAGGGGGGGGAGAGACCCAGTACTTC

D: TRBD1
size: -
V: TRBV6-5
J: TRBJ2-1
CDR3: CASSYLRDRGYNEQFF
DNA: TGTGCCAGCAGTTACCTCCGGGACAGGGGCTACAATGAGCAGTTCTTC

D: -
size: -
V: TRBV15
J: TRBJ2-3
CDR3: CAASRDRGKKQYF
DNA: TGTGCCGCCAGCAGAGATCGGGGGAAAAAGCAGTATTTT

D: TRBD1
size: many
V: TRBV6-1
J: TRBJ2-1
CDR3: CATTPQGVYNEQFF
DNA: TGTGCCACGACCCCCCAGGGGGTCTACAATGAGCAGTTCTTC

D: TRBD2
size: -
V: TRBV20-1
J: TRBJ2-3
CDR3: CSAPSGGRTDTQYF
DNA: TGCAGTGCCCCTAGCGGGGGCCGCACAGATACGCAGTATTTT

D: -
size: few
V: TRBV4-2
J: TRBJ1-2
CDR3: CASSRLGGGYGYTF
DNA: TGTGCCAGCAGCCGACTAGGAGGGGGGTACGGCTACACCTTC

D: TRBD1
size: -
V: TRBV12-3/TRBV12-4
J: TRBJ2-7
CDR3: CATGQRNYEQYF
DNA: TGTGCCACGGGACAGAGGAACTACGAGCAGTACTTC

D: TRBD1
size: -
V: TRBV14
J: TRBJ2-4
CDR3: CASSPRQGARKNIQYF
DNA: TGTGCCAGCAGCCCGAGACAGGGGGCAAGGAAAAACATTCAGTACTTC

D: -
size: many
V: TRBV7-2
J: TRBJ2-1
CDR3: CASSFSVEQFF
DNA: TGTGCCAGCAGCTTTTCGGTTGAGCAGTTCTTC

D: TRBD2
size: -
V: TRBV7-3
J: TRBJ2-7
CDR3: CAGSFSGGSYEQYF
DNA: TGTGCCGGCAGCTTCTCGGGGGGTTCCTACGAGCAGTACTTC

D: TRBD1
size: few
V: TRBV19
J: TRBJ2-7
CDR3: CASSITGTGVYEQYF
DNA: TGTGCCAGTAGTATTACCGGGACAGGGGTTTACGAGCAGTACTTC

D: -
size: many
V: TRBV18
J: TRBJ2-5
CDR3: CASSPNRSKETQYF
DNA: TGTGCCAGCTCACCCAACAGGTCTAAAGAGACCCAGTACTTC

D: TRBD2
size: few
V: TRBV19
J: TRBJ2-5
CDR3: CASRLAGETQYF
DNA: TGTGCCTCGCGACTAGCAGGGGAGACCCAGTACTTC

D: TRBD2
size: -
V: TRBV7-9
J: TRBJ2-1
CDR3: CASSLVSERGGRNEQFF
DNA: TGTGCCAGCAGCTTAGTAAGTGAGCGGGGGGGCCGAAATGAGCAGTTCTTC

D: -
size: many
V: TRBV5-1
J: TRBJ2-5
CDR3: CASSFVSSGETQYF
DNA: TGCGCCAGCAGCTTTGTCTCCTCCGGGGAGACCCAGTACTTC

D: TRBD1
size: -
V: TRBV11-1
J: TRBJ2-1
CDR3: CASSLQTGGGYNEQFF
DNA: TGTGCCAGCAGCTTACAAACAGGGGGTGGCTACAATGAGCAGTTCTTC

D: -
size: few
V: TRBV2
J: TRBJ1-5
CDR3: CASRYNTGSGDQPQHF
DNA: TGTGCCAGCAGATATAATACAGGGTCGGGAGATCAGCCCCAGCATTTT

D: -
size: -
V: TRBV12-3/TRBV12-4
J: TRBJ1-1
CDR3: CASSPWGNLNTEAFF
DNA: TGTGCCAGCAGTCCCTGGGGGAATTTGAACACTGAAGCTTTCTTT

D: -
size: many
V: TRBV5-1
J: TRBJ2-5
CDR3: CASSLTGQGTQYF
DNA: TGCGCCAGCAGCTTGACAGGGCAAGGGACCCAGTACTTC

D: TRBD1
size: many
V: TRBV28
J: TRBJ1-2
CDR3: CASSSRGLGYTF
DNA: TGTGCCAGCAGTTCCAGGGGGCTTGGCTACACCTTC

D: -
size: -
V: TRBV12-3/TRBV12-4
J: TRBJ1-5
CDR3: CASRASVSNQPQHF
DNA: TGTGCCAGCAGAGCCTCGGTTAGCAATCAGCCCCAGCATTTT

D: -
size: -
V: TRBV9
J: TRBJ1-2
CDR3: CASSNRDTANYGYTF
DNA: TGTGCCAGCAGCAATCGGGACACCGCTAACTATGGCTACACCTTC

D: -
size: -
V: TRBV7-9
J: TRBJ2-1
CDR3: CASGYDLTLGGEQFF
DNA: TGTGCCAGCGGCTATGACCTTACACTGGGGGGTGAGCAGTTCTTC

D: -
size: many
V: TRBV9
J: TRBJ2-1
CDR3: CASSPQISPYYNEQFF
DNA: TGTGCCAGCAGCCCCCAGATTTCCCCTTACTACAATGAGCAGTTCTTC

D: -
size: -
V: TRBV12-3/TRBV12-4
J: TRBJ2-7
CDR3: CASGGAYEQYF
DNA: TGTGCCAGCGGTGGCGCCTACGAGCAGTACTTC

D: -
size: few
V: TRBV30
J: TRBJ2-1
CDR3: CAWSQQGGEQFF
DNA: TGTGCCTGGAGCCAACAGGGCGGTGAGCAGTTCTTC

D: -
size: -
V: TRBV5-1
J: TRBJ1-1
CDR3: CASSSQRSSNTEAFF
DNA: TGCGCCAGCAGCTCACAACGGTCCTCGAACACTGAAGCTTTCTTT

D: -
size: -
V: TRBV5-6
J: TRBJ1-1
CDR3: CASGFDFGSAAFF
DNA: TGTGCCAGCGGCTTTGATTTCGGGAGTGCGGCTTTCTTT

D: -
size: -
V: TRBV5-5
J: TRBJ2-7
CDR3: CASSLVSDHHEQYF
DNA: TGTGCCAGCAGCTTGGTCAGTGACCACCACGAGCAGTACTTC

D: -
size: -
V: TRBV7-2
J: TRBJ1-5
CDR3: CASSFSGVGNQPQHF
DNA: TGTGCCAGCAGCTTTTCGGGGGTCGGCAATCAGCCCCAGCATTTT

D: -
size: -
V: TRBV28
J: TRBJ1-5
CDR3: CASSRRTGLRNQPQHF
DNA: TGTGCCAGCAGCCGACGGACGGGACTCAGAAATCAGCCCCAGCATTTT

D: -
size: -
V: TRBV7-2
J: TRBJ1-1
CDR3: CVSSLQGRNTEAFF
DNA: TGTGTCAGCAGCTTGCAGGGAAGGAACACTGAAGCTTTCTTT

D: TRBD2
size: -
V: TRBV7-2
J: TRBJ2-1
CDR3: CASSLDTGGRFF
DNA: TGTGCCAGCAGCTTAGATACGGGGGGGCGGTTCTTC

D: TRBD2
size: few
V: TRBV6-5
J: TRBJ2-5
CDR3: CASSYSTAGSETQYF
DNA: TGTGCCAGCAGTTACTCGACAGCGGGGAGCGAGACCCAGTACTTC

D: -
size: many
V: TRBV4-1
J: TRBJ2-5
CDR3: CASSQAKLAQETQYF
DNA: TGCGCCAGCAGCCAAGCTAAGCTAGCTCAGGAGACCCAGTACTTC

D: -
size: many
V: TRBV7-3
J: TRBJ2-5
CDR3: CASSPQGPKRETQYF
DNA: TGTGCCAGCAGCCCTCAGGGACCAAAGAGGGAGACCCAGTACTTC

D: -
size: -
V: TRBV20-1
J: TRBJ1-2
CDR3: CSALARTVNHGYTF
DNA: TGCAGTGCTTTAGCCCGGACAGTTAACCATGGCTACACCTTC

D: TRBD1
size: many
V: TRBV7-2
J: TRBJ2-1
CDR3: CASSPGQGKFF
DNA: TGTGCCAGCAGCCCGGGACAGGGAAAGTTCTTC

D: -
size: -
V: TRBV5-6
J: TRBJ2-7
CDR3: CASSPEAGVYEQYF
DNA: TGTGCCAGCAGCCCCGAGGCAGGAGTCTACGAGCAGTACTTC

D: -
size: -
V: TRBV5-1
J: TRBJ2-7
CDR3: CASSLPDGTPYSYEQYF
DNA: TGCGCCAGCAGCTTGCCCGACGGCACACCATACTCCTACGAGCAGTACTTC

D: -
size: -
V: TRBV28
J: TRBJ1-4
CDR3: CASSLSGVAGLFF
DNA: TGTGCCAGCAGTTTATCAGGGGTCGCGGGACTGTTTTTT

D: -
size: few
V: TRBV13
J: TRBJ2-7
CDR3: CASSQPGTPYEQYF
DNA: TGTGCCAGCAGCCAGCCCGGGACTCCCTACGAGCAGTACTTC

D: -
size: many
V: TRBV29-1
J: TRBJ1-5
CDR3: CSATQGDIGNQPQHF
DNA: TGCAGCGCAACACAGGGTGATATTGGCAATCAGCCCCAGCATTTT